Listed here are 24 T cell receptor beta chains from one sample, sequenced in a study of T cells in Graves' hyperthyroidism and ophthalmopathy. Template material for amplifying TCR beta CDR3 regions consisted of RNA transcripts. TCR CDR3 underwent first-round RT-PCR with the HTBI primer set. TCRdb analysed the multiplex PCR reads with MiXCR anew, one entry per CDR3 protein. The sample lists around 660,000 distinct CDR3 sequences, about 45% seen once, with under 8.5% in the top ten. The sequenced sample was peripheral blood or thyroid tissue (not recorded which). The receptors come from an adult man with Graves' disease, either hyperthyroidism or ophthalmopathy (not recorded which).

The table lists this clonotype with a few counts. For the CDR3, the DNA is TGTGCCAGCAGTCAAGGACTGAGCTCCTACGAGCAGTACTTC. Translated: CASSQGLSSYEQYF. This sequence joins TRBV12-3 or TRBV12-4 and TRBJ2-7, with a weak D call TRBD2 (5 bases). The CDR3 loop spans 14 amino acids. V was clipped by 5 bases and J by 0 bases, with 11 bases between them.

A note on this clonotype: This clone may be a read error of a much larger clone one base away. The rearrangement joins TRBV2 to TRBJ1-2; weak D call: TRBD1 (6 bases). This CDR3 region has 13 residues. Germline V gene lookup returns CDR1 SNHLY and CDR2 FYNNEI. Trimming left V 7 bases short and J 9 bases short, with 18 bases between. CDR3 sequence reads: CASTGQTAYSYTF. The CDR3 nucleotides are TGTGCCAGCACTGGACAGACTGCATATAGCTACACCTTC.

The chain employs TRBV20-1 and TRBJ1-2; D is undetermined. The CDR3 length is 13 residues. V dropped 8 bases and J dropped 0 bases, with 13 bases sitting between them. CDR1 is DFQATT, CDR2 SNEGSKA, per germline (reference sequence). CDR3 nucleotides: TGCAGTCGAGGGCCAGAGACTAACTATGGCTACACCTTC. Encoded protein: CSRGPETNYGYTF.

Points on this clonotype: Relative to the germline gene, one junction end is altered; a read error may explain this. The rearrangement joins TRBV10-3 to TRBJ2-6; possibly TRBD1 or TRBD2 for D (6 bases each). The germline V gene has CDR1 ENHRY and CDR2 SYGVKD. This CDR3 has 17 amino acids. The CDR3: CASSKGGFDSGANVLTF. CDR3 bases: TGTGCCAGCAGTAAGGGGGGATTTGACTCTGGGGCCAACGTCCTGACTTTC.

The rearrangement joins TRBV6-1 to TRBJ1-1; D not resolved. Per germline, CDR1 MNHNS and CDR2 SASEGT. V was shortened by 5 bases and J by 0 bases, with 16 bases between the two germline ends. The CDR3 consists of 16 residues. CDR3 DNA sequence: TGTGCCAGCAGTCCCCTTGGCTTGGGGTTGAACACTGAAGCTTTCTTT. This codes for CASSPLGLGLNTEAFF.

This clonotype was seen many times. The V call is TRBV2, the J call TRBJ1-5; D may be TRBD1 (5 bases). V lost 6 bases and J lost 4, with 16 bases in between. The V gene's germline CDR1 is SNHLY and CDR2 FYNNEI. This CDR3 contains 15 residues. The CDR3 region is CASSRREQGNQPQHF. In nucleotides, the CDR3 is TGTGCCAGCAGCCGAAGGGAGCAGGGAAATCAGCCCCAGCATTTT.

The rearrangement uses TRBV20-1 and TRBJ2-5; D is possibly TRBD2 (6 bases). Germline V lookup: CDR1 DFQATT, CDR2 SNEGSKA (reference sequence). V lost 5 bases and J lost 1, with 17 bases in between. This CDR3 spans 15 amino acids. The chain's CDR3 is CSAGDPAGPQETQYF. The CDR3 region has the DNA TGCAGTGCTGGGGACCCGGCGGGGCCCCAAGAGACCCAGTACTTC.

In the case of this clonotype: A much larger clone differs from this one at a single base, so this may be a read error. The chain employs TRBV2 and TRBJ1-2, with D tentatively TRBD1 (6 bases). The CDR3 sequence is 15 residues long. V lost 2 bases and J 8 bases, leaving 18 bases between the germline ends. The V gene's germline CDR1 is SNHLY and CDR2 FYNNEI. Written as DNA, the CDR3 is TGTGCCAGCAGTGAAAGTGTGGGAGCCGGGACAGGCTACACCTTC. Encoded protein: CASSESVGAGTGYTF.

The gene calls are TRBV10-3 and TRBJ1-5; D perhaps matches TRBD1 (6 bases). CDR3 length: 12 amino acids. Trimming shortened V by 6 bases and J by 6 bases, and 9 bases separated the two germline ends. Germline assignment: CDR1 ENHRY and CDR2 SYGVKD. As DNA, the CDR3 is TGTGCCATCAGGGGGGGCACTCAGCCCCAGCATTTT. Protein product: CAIRGGTQPQHF.

This clonotype has ten or more counts. This chain's CDR3 is CASSMTGNTEAFF. The CDR3 coding sequence is TGTGCCAGTAGTATGACAGGGAACACTGAAGCTTTCTTT. The chain couples TRBV19 to TRBJ1-1, with D possibly being TRBD1 (6 bases). V gave up 3 bases and J gave up 1 base, with 6 bases separating them. The CDR3 length is 13 residues. Germline values: CDR1 LNHDA, CDR2 SQIVND (reference sequence).

The chain links TRBV7-8 to TRBJ2-2, with 7 bases identical to TRBD1. Germline V gives CDR1 SGHVS, CDR2 FQNEAQ. The CDR3 runs to 14 residues. V was pared by 4 bases and J by 4 bases, with 3 bases of the junction left unmatched. The DNA of the CDR3 is TGTGCCAGCAGCTCCCGGGACAGCACCGGGGAGCTGTTTTTT. Translating it yields CASSSRDSTGELFF. Using reference TRBV7-8 and TRBJ2-2 for the parts outside the CDR3, the full variable domain is GAGVSQSPRYKVAKRGQDVALRCDPISGHVSLFWYQQALGQGPEFLTYFQNEAQLDKSGLPSDRFFAERPEGSVSTLKIQRTQQEDSAVYLCASSSRDSTGELFFGEGSRLTVL.

The J gene is TRBJ2-5, the V gene TRBV20-1, with D tentatively TRBD1 or TRBD2 (5 bases each). Germline V CDR1 and CDR2: DFQATT, SNEGSKA (reference sequence). The CDR3 length is 9 residues. Trimming shortened V by 7 bases and J by 7 bases, and 7 bases separated the two germline ends. CDR3 DNA sequence: TGCAGTGGGGACGGGACCCAGTACTTC. Its translation is CSGDGTQYF.

This clonotype was found many times. The chain employs TRBV10-3 and TRBJ1-2; 8 bases are shared with TRBD1. The V and J ends lost 0 bases and 2 bases, in that order; junction bases with no gene match: 2. This CDR3 region has 15 residues. From germline, CDR1 is ENHRY and CDR2 SYGVKD. The CDR3 region is CAISESDRENYGYTF. The CDR3 bases are TGTGCCATCAGTGAGTCGGACAGGGAAAACTATGGCTACACCTTC.

V usage is TRBV7-8 and J usage is TRBJ2-5; no clear D. This CDR3 spans 14 amino acids. Trimming cost V 3 bases and J 1 base, with 9 bases left between them. The V gene's germline CDR1 is SGHVS and CDR2 FQNEAQ. CDR3 loop: CASSFKRSQETQYF. The CDR3 DNA follows: TGTGCCAGCAGCTTTAAGAGAAGCCAAGAGACCCAGTACTTC.

The chain employs TRBV9 and TRBJ2-5, with 9 bases identical to TRBD1. V was clipped by 2 bases and J by 4 bases; unmatched bases: 12. This CDR3 has 17 amino acids. Germline V lookup: CDR1 SGDLS, CDR2 YYNGEE. The CDR3 reads CASSVRYGQGSSETQYF. The CDR3 DNA follows: TGTGCCAGCAGCGTGAGGTATGGACAGGGGAGTTCAGAGACCCAGTACTTC.

Points on this clonotype: A read error may be the cause here, since a much bigger clone is one base away. This chain connects TRBV4-3 to TRBJ1-6; D call uncertain. This CDR3 spans 13 amino acids. The germline gives CDR1 LGHNA, CDR2 YSLEER. As DNA, the CDR3 is TGCGCCAGCGGCCAAGATGGGAGTTCACCCCTCCACTTT. This sequence encodes CASGQDGSSPLHF.

The sample holds a few counts of this clonotype. V usage is TRBV19 and J usage is TRBJ1-4, with D perhaps TRBD1 (5 bases). CDR3 length equals 15 residues. Trimming stripped 5 bases from V and 5 bases from J, with 15 bases between. Germline values: CDR1 LNHDA, CDR2 SQIVND (reference sequence). The CDR3 region is CASSFPGPRNEKLFF. In DNA form, the CDR3 reads TGTGCCAGTAGTTTCCCGGGACCGAGGAATGAAAAACTGTTTTTT.

J is TRBJ2-7 and V is TRBV7-2; D gene ambiguous. CDR3 length: 14 residues. V lost 0 bases to trimming and J lost 3 bases, with 9 bases between them. The germline V gene encodes CDR1 SGHTA and CDR2 FQGNSA. In nucleotides, the CDR3 is TGTGCCAGCAGCTTAGCCCCAAGGTACTACGAGCAGTACTTC. Translated, it gives CASSLAPRYYEQYF.

This clonotype was seen at least ten times. This chain joins TRBV20-1 and TRBJ1-6, with D tentatively TRBD1 (5 bases). Germline CDR1 and CDR2: DFQATT and SNEGSKA (reference sequence). V lost 3 bases, J lost 7 bases, and 10 bases lay in between. The CDR3 totals 13 residues. CDR3 amino acids: CSARGRENSPLHF. CDR3 DNA sequence: TGCAGTGCTAGGGGCAGGGAAAATTCACCCCTCCACTTT.

The chain couples TRBV2 to TRBJ2-7; D gene uncertain. Germline V gene sequence: CDR1 SNHLY, CDR2 FYNNEI. The CDR3 consists of 14 residues. V lost 6 bases and J 3 bases, leaving 15 bases between the germline ends. The CDR3 spells CASSLYGSDYEQYF. Written as DNA, the CDR3 is TGTGCCAGCAGCCTATACGGATCTGACTACGAGCAGTACTTC.

This clonotype was observed a few times. The chain joins TRBV20-1 to TRBJ1-2; the match to TRBD1 covers 12 bases. Germline CDR1 and CDR2: DFQATT and SNEGSKA (reference sequence). This CDR3 has 14 residues. V dropped 0 bases and J dropped 7; count of bases not matched to a gene: 3. This chain's CDR3 is CSAREGQGAGGYTF. The CDR3 region has the DNA TGCAGTGCTAGAGAGGGACAGGGGGCAGGTGGCTACACCTTC.

This clonotype was counted many times. The V call is TRBV7-9, the J call TRBJ1-5, with unresolved D. Germline lookup yields CDR1 SEHNR and CDR2 FQNEAQ (reference sequence). This CDR3 contains 12 residues. Trimming cost V 5 bases and J 5 bases, with 7 bases left between them. The CDR3, as DNA: TGTGCCAGCAGCCATCAAGATCAGCCCCAGCATTTT. Protein product: CASSHQDQPQHF.

Concerning this clonotype: A much larger clone differs by one base, so this may be a read error. The chain joins TRBV2 to TRBJ1-5; 7 positions match TRBD1. The CDR3 is 15 residues long. The germline CDR1 and CDR2 sequences are SNHLY and FYNNEI. CDR3 DNA sequence: TGTGCCAGCAGGCAAGGGACAGCGACGAATCAGCTCCAGCATTTT. Amino acid sequence: CASRQGTATNQLQHF.

The gene calls are TRBV5-1 and TRBJ1-6; D is uncertain. CDR1 and CDR2 from the germline V gene are SGHRS and YFSETQ. The CDR3 sequence is 15 residues long. V was pared by 0 bases and J by 9 bases, with 13 bases between. The CDR3 is CASSLVGSGSSPLHF. In nucleotides, the CDR3 is TGCGCCAGCAGCTTGGTCGGCAGTGGTTCTTCACCCCTCCACTTT.